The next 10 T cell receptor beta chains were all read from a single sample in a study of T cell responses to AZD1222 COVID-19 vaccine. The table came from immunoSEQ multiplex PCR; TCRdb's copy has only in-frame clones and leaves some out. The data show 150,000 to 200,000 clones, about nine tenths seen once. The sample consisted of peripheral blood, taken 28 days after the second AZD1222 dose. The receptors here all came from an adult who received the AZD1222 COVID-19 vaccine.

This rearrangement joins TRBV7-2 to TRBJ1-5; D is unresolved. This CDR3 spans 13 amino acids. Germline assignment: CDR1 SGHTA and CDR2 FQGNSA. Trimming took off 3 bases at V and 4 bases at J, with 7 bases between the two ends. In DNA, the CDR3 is TGTGCCAGCAGCTTTTCTAGTAATCAGCCCCAGCATTTT. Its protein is CASSFSSNQPQHF.

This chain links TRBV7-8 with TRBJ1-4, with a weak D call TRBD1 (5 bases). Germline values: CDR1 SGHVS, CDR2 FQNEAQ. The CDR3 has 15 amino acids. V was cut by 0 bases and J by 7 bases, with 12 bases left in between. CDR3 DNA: TGTGCCAGCAGCTTAGCGCAGGGCCGGGGTGAAAAACTGTTTTTT. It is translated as CASSLAQGRGEKLFF.

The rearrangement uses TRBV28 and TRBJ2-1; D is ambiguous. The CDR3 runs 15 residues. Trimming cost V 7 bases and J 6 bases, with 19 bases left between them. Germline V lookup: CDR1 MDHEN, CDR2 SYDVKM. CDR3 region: CASTITLTQINEQFF. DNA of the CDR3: TGTGCCAGCACTATAACGCTCACCCAAATCAATGAGCAGTTCTTC.

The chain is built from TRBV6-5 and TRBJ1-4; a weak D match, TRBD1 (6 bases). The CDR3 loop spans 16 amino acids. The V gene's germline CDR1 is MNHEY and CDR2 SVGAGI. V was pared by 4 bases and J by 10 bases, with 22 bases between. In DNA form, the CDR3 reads TGTGCCAGCAGTTCCCGGGAGACAGGTCTAGGGGGAAAACTGTTTTTT. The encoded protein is CASSSRETGLGGKLFF.

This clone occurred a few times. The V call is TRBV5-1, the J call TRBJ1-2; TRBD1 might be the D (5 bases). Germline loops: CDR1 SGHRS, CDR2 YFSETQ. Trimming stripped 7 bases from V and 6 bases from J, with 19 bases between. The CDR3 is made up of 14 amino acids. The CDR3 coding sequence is TGCGCCAGCTTTCAGCCGGGACTGAGTCATGGCTACACCTTC. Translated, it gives CASFQPGLSHGYTF. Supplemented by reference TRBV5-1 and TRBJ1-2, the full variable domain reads KAGVTQTPRYLIKTRGQQVTLSCSPISGHRSVSWYQQTPGQGLQFLFEYFSETQRNKGNFPGRFSGRQFSNSRSEMNVSTLELGDSALYLCASFQPGLSHGYTFGSGTRLTVV.

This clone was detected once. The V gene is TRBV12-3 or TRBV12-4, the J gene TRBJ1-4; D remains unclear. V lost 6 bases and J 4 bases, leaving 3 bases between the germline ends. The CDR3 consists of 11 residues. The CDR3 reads CASSDNEKLFF. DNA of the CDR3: TGTGCCAGCAGCGATAATGAAAAACTGTTTTTT.

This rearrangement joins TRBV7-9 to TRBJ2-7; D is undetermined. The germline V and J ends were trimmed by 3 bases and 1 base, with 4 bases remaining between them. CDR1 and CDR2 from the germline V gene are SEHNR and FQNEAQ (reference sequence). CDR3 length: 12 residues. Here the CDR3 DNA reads TGTGCCAGCAGCTTTAGATCCTACGAGCAGTACTTC. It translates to CASSFRSYEQYF.

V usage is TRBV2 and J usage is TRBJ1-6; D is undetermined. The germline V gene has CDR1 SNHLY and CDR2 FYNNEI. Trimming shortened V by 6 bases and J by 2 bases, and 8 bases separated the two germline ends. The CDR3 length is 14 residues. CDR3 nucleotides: TGTGCCAGCAGGCTCGGGACCTATAATTCACCCCTCCACTTT. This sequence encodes CASRLGTYNSPLHF.

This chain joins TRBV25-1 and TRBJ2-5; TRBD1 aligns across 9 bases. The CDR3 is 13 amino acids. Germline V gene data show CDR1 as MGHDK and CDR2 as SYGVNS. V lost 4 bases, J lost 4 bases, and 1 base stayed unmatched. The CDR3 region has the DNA TGTGCCAGCAGTGTGGACAGGGGAGAGACCCAGTACTTC. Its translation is CASSVDRGETQYF.

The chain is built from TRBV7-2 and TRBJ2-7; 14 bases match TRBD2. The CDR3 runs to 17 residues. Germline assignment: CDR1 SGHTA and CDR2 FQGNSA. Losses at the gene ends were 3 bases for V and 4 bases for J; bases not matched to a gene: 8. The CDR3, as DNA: TGTGCCAGCAGCTTTCCGACTAGCGGGGGGGCACAATACGAGCAGTACTTC. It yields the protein CASSFPTSGGAQYEQYF.